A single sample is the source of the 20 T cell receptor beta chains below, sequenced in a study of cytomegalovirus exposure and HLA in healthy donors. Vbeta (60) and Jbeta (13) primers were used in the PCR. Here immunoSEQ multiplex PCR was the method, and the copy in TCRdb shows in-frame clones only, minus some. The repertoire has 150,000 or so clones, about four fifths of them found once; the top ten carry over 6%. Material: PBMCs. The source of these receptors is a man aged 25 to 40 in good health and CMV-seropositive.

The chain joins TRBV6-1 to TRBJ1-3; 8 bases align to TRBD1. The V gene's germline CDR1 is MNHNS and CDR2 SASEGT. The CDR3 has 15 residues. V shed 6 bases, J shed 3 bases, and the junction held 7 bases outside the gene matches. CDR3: CASSPLGTGGNTIYF. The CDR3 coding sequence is TGTGCCAGCAGCCCCCTAGGGACAGGTGGAAACACCATATATTTT.

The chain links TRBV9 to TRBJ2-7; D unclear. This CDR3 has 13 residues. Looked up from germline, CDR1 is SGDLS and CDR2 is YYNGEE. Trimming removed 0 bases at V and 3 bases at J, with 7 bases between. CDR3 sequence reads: CASSVGQNYEQYF. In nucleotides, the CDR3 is TGTGCCAGCAGCGTAGGTCAGAACTACGAGCAGTACTTC.

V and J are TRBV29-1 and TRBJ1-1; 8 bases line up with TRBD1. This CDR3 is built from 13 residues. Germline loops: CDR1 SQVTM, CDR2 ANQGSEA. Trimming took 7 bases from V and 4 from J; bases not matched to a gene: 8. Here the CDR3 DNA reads TGCAGCGCCACCGGACAGGGCGGCACTGAAGCTTTCTTT. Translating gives CSATGQGGTEAFF.

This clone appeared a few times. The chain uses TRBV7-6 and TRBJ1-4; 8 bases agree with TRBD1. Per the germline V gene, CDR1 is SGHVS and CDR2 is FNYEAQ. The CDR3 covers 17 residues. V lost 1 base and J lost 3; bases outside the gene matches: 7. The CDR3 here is CASSLGRGHGANEKLFF. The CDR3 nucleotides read TGTGCCAGCAGCTTAGGCAGGGGGCACGGGGCTAATGAAAAACTGTTTTTT.

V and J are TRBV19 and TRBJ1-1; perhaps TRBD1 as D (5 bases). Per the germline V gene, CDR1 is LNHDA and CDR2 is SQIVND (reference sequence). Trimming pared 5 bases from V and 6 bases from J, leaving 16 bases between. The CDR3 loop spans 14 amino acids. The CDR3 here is CASSWGRREAEAFF. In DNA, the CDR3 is TGTGCCAGTAGTTGGGGCCGAAGGGAGGCTGAAGCTTTCTTT.

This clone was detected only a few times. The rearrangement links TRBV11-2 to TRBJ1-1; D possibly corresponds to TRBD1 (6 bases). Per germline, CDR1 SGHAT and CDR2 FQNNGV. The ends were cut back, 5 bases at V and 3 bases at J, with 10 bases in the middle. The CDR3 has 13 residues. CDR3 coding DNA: TGTGCCAGCAGCCGGACAGATTACACTGAAGCTTTCTTT. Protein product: CASSRTDYTEAFF.

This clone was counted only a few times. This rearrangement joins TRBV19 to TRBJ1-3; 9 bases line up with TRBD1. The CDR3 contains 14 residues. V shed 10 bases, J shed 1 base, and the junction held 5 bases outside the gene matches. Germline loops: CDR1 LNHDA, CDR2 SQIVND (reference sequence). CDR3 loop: CATGQGWSGNTIYF. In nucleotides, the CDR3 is TGTGCCACCGGACAGGGGTGGTCTGGAAACACCATATATTTT.

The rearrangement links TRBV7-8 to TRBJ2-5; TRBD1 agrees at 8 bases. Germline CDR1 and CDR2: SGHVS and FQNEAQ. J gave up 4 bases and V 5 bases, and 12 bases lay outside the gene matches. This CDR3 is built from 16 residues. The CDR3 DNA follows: TGTGCCAGCAGCGGAGCCGGGACAGGAGATGCAGAGACCCAGTACTTC. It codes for CASSGAGTGDAETQYF. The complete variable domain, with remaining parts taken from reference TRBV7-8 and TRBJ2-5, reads GAGVSQSPRYKVAKRGQDVALRCDPISGHVSLFWYQQALGQGPEFLTYFQNEAQLDKSGLPSDRFFAERPEGSVSTLKIQRTQQEDSAVYLCASSGAGTGDAETQYFGPGTRLLVL.

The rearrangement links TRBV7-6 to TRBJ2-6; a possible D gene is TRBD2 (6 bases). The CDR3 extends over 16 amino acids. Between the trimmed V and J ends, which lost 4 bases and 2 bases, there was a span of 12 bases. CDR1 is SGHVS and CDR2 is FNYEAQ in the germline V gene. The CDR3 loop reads CASSSEGGTGANVLTF. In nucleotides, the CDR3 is TGTGCCAGCAGCTCCGAGGGCGGGACTGGGGCCAACGTCCTGACTTTC. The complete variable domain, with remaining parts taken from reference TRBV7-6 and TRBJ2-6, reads GAGVSQSPRYKVTKRGQDVALRCDPISGHVSLYWYRQALGQGPEFLTYFNYEAQQDKSGLPNDRFSAERPEGSISTLTIQRTEQRDSAMYRCASSSEGGTGANVLTFGAGSRLTVL.

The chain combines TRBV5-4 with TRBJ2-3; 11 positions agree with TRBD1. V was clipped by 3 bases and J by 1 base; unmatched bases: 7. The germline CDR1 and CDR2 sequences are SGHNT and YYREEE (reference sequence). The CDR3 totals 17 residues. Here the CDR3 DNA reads TGTGCCAGCAGCTGGGGGACAGGGGGAGGCGGCACAGATACGCAGTATTTT. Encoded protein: CASSWGTGGGGTDTQYF.

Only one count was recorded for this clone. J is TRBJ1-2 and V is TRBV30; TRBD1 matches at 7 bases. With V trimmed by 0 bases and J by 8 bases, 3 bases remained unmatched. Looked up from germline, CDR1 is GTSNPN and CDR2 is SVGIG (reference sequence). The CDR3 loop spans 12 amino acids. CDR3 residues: CAWSVDRDGYTF. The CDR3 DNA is TGTGCCTGGAGTGTAGACAGGGACGGCTACACCTTC.

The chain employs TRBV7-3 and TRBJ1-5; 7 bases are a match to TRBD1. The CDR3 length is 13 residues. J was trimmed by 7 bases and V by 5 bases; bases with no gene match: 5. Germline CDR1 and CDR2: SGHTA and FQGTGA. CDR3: CASSRDSSQPQHF. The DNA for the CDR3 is TGTGCCAGCAGCCGGGACAGTTCCCAGCCCCAGCATTTT.

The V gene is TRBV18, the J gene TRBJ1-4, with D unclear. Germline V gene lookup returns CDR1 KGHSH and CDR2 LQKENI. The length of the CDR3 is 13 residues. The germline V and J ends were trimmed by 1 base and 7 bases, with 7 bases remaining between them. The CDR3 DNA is TGTGCCAGCTCACCACTGACACGTGAAAAACTGTTTTTT. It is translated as CASSPLTREKLFF.

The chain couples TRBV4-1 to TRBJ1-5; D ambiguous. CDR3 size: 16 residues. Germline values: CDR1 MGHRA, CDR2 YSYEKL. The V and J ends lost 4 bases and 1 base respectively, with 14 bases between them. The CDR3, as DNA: TGCGCCAGCAGCCCCCCCGAGGAACGGAGCAATCAGCCCCAGCATTTT. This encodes CASSPPEERSNQPQHF.

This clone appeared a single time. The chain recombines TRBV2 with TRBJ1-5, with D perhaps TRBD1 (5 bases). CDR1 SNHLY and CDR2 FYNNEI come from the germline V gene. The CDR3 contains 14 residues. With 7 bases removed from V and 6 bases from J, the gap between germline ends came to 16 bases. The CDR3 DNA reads TGTGCCAGCACCCGGACACCCGTGGGTCAGCCCCAGCATTTT. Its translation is CASTRTPVGQPQHF.

Here the CDR3 DNA reads TGTGCCAGTACCGACAGATCAAACGGGGAGCTGTTTTTT. This encodes CASTDRSNGELFF. The rearrangement uses TRBV19 and TRBJ2-2, with D possibly matching TRBD1 (5 bases). The CDR3 is 13 amino acids. The germline V gene has CDR1 LNHDA and CDR2 SQIVND (reference sequence). Trimming stripped 7 bases from V and 7 bases from J, with 13 bases between.

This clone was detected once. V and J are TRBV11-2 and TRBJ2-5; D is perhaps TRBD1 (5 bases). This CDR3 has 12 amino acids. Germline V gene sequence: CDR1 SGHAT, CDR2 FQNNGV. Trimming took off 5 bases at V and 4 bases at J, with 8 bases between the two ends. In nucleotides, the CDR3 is TGTGCCAGCAGCCCGCAGGGAGAGACCCAGTACTTC. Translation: CASSPQGETQYF. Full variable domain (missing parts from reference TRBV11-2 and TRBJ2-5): EAGVAQSPRYKIIEKRQSVAFWCNPISGHATLYWYQQILGQGPKLLIQFQNNGVVDDSQLPKDRFSAERLKGVDSTLKIQPAKLEDSAVYLCASSPQGETQYFGPGTRLLVL.

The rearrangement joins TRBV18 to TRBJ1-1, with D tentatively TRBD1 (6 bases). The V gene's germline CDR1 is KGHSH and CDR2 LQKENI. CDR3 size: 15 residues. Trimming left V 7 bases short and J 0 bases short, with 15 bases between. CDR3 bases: TGTGCCAGCTTGACAGGCCCAAGCGTGAACACTGAAGCTTTCTTT. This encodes CASLTGPSVNTEAFF.

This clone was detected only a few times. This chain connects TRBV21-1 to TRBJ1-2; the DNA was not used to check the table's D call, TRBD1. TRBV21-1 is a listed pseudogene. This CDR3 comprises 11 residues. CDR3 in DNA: TGTGCCACCGGGGAGGGACAGGCGAGAACCTTC. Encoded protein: CATGEGQARTF.

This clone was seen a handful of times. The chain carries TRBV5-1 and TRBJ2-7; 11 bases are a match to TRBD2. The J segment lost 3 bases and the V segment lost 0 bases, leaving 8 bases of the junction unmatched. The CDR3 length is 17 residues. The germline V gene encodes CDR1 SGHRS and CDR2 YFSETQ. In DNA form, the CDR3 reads TGCGCCAGCAGCTTGGACTCTCCGGGACTAGCGGACTACGAGCAGTACTTC. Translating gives CASSLDSPGLADYEQYF.